This T cell receptor beta chain was recovered during a study of tumor-infiltrating lymphocytes in primary liver carcinoma. Study-wide background: Patients comprised men and women whose ages fell between 30 and 69 years. Per sample, productive TCRbeta reads numbered roughly 3.65 to 7.13 million, similar across tissue types.

Priming with a constant-region primer yielded TCR beta cDNA from 400 to 500 ng total RNA. Three nested multiplex PCR rounds, a slightly modified ARM-PCR, produced the libraries for TCR beta. Primers for the first two PCR rounds were TRBV1-TRBV30 forward primers and a C-beta reverse primer (around 11 cycles per round). Using its own MiXCR run on the multiplex PCR reads, TCRdb lists one record per CDR3 protein. This table has 310,000 or so distinct CDR3 sequences, about 50% appearing once. In regard to this clonotype: Its antigen is as yet unknown.

General study findings and limits: Researchers did not compare CD4+ and CD8+ repertoires, as samples were bulk unsorted. Tumor-adjacent and tumor-blood pairs overlapped less than tumor region pairs did.

Germline DNA was extracted alongside blood RNA, which was obtained from unsorted whole blood. The germline CDR1 and CDR2 sequences are SQVTM and ANQGSEA. The CDR3 runs 14 residues. The sequence came from a woman younger than 45 with primary liver carcinoma and hepatitis B virus infection. The material sequenced was peripheral blood. The chain couples TRBV29-1 to TRBJ2-1; D ambiguous. The CDR3 bases are TGCAGGGCATCCCAGAATATTCCGTACAATGAGCAGTTCTTC. Its translation: CRASQNIPYNEQFF.